The entry below gives a single T cell receptor beta chain sequence along with its context. This sample is drawn from a study of control samples from healthy donors and cancer patients. Clones were read by immunoSEQ multiplex PCR, and TCRdb kept only the in-frame ones, dropping some. The sample yields about 160,000 clones, approximately 94% seen once. CDR3 length: 17 amino acids. Trimming removed 2 bases from V and 2 bases from J, with 17 bases in between. Per the germline V gene, CDR1 is SGHTA and CDR2 is FQGNSA. Sequenced input: PBMCs. This sequence originates from a man in his 60s with colorectal cancer. This rearrangement joins TRBV7-2 to TRBJ2-3; D call uncertain. In DNA form, the CDR3 reads TGTGCCAGCAGCTTAAGAGGTCAGGTGGTGGCCACAGATACGCAGTATTTT. It is translated as CASSLRGQVVATDTQYF.